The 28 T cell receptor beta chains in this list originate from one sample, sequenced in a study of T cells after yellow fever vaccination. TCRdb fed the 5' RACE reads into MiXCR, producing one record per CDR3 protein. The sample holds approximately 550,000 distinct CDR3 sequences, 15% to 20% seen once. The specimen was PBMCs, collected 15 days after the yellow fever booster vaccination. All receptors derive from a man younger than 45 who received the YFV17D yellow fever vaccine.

The CDR3 region is CASRPGGSGRTWETQYF. CDR3 sequence (DNA): TGTGCCAGTAGACCCGGGGGTAGCGGGAGGACCTGGGAGACCCAGTACTTC. V gene TRBV19 combines with J gene TRBJ2-5, with TRBD2 identical over 10 bases. The CDR3 is 17 amino acids. V was clipped by 6 bases and J by 5 bases; unmatched bases: 15. Germline assignment: CDR1 LNHDA and CDR2 SQIVND (reference sequence). Full variable domain (missing parts from reference TRBV19 and TRBJ2-5): DGGITQSPKYLFRKEGQNVTLSCEQNLNHDAMYWYRQDPGQGLRLIYYSQIVNDFQKGDIAEGYSVSREKKESFPLTVTSAQKNPTAFYLCASRPGGSGRTWETQYFGPGTRLLVL.

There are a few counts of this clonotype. CDR3 in DNA: TGCGCCAGCAGCCAAGATCACCGGACTGAAGCTTTCTTT. Translation gives CASSQDHRTEAFF. The chain combines TRBV4-3 with TRBJ1-1, with D unresolved. With 0 bases removed from V and 5 bases from J, the gap between germline ends came to 7 bases. CDR1 and CDR2 from the germline V gene are LGHNA and YSLEER. The CDR3 length is 13 residues.

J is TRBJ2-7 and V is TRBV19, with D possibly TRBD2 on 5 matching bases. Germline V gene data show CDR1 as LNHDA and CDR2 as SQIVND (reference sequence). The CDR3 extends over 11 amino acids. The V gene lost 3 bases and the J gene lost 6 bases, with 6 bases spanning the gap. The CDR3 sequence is CASSIAGEQYF. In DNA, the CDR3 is TGTGCCAGTAGTATCGCGGGCGAGCAGTACTTC. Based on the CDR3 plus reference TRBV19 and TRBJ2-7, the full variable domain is DGGITQSPKYLFRKEGQNVTLSCEQNLNHDAMYWYRQDPGQGLRLIYYSQIVNDFQKGDIAEGYSVSREKKESFPLTVTSAQKNPTAFYLCASSIAGEQYFGPGTRLTVT.

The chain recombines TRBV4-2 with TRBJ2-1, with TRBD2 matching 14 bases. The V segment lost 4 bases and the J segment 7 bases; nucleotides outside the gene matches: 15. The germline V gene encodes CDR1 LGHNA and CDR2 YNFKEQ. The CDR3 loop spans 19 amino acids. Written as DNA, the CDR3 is TGTGCCAGCAGCCCGGGACTAGCGGGAGCCTGGCTGGAGATAAATGAGCAGTTCTTC. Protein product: CASSPGLAGAWLEINEQFF.

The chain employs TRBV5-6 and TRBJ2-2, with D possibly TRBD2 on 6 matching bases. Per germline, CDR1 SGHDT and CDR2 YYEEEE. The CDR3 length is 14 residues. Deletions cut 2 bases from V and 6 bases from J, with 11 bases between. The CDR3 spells CASSLTGVPGELFF. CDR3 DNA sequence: TGTGCCAGCAGCTTAACGGGGGTTCCCGGGGAGCTGTTTTTT.

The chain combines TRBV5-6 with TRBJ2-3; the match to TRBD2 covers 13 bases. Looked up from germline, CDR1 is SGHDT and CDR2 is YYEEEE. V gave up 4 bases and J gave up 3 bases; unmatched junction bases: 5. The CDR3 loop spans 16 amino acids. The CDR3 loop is CASSRRTSGSTDTQYF. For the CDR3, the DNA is TGTGCCAGCAGCCGAAGGACTAGCGGGAGTACAGATACGCAGTATTTT.

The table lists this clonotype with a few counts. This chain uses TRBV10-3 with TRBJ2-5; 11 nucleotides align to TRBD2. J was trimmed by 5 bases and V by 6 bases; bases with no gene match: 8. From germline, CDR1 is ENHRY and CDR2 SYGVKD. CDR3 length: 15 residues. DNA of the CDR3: TGTGCCATCAGCCTAGCGGGAGGAGCGGAGGAGACCCAGTACTTC. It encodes CAISLAGGAEETQYF.

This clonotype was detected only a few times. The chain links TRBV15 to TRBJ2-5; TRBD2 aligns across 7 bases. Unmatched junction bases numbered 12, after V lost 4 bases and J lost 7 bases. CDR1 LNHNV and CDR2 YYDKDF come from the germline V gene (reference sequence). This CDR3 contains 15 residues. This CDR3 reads CATSKGPRGGVTQYF. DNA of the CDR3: TGTGCCACCAGCAAGGGGCCTCGGGGAGGGGTGACCCAGTACTTC.

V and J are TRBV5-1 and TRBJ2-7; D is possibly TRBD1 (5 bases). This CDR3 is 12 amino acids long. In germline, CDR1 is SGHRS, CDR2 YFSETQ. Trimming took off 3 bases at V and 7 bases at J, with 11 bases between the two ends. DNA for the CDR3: TGCGCCAGCAGCTACGGACAATCAGAGCAGTACTTC. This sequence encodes CASSYGQSEQYF.

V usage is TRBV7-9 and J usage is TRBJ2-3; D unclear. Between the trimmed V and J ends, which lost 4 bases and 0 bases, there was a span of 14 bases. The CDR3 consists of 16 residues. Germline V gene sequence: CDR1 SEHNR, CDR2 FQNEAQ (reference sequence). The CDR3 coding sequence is TGTGCCAGCAGCTCCAGACTCCTCACTAGCACAGATACGCAGTATTTT. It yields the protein CASSSRLLTSTDTQYF. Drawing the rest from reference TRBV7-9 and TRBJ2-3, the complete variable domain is DTGVSQNPRHKITKRGQNVTFRCDPISEHNRLYWYRQTLGQGPEFLTYFQNEAQLEKSRLLSDRFSAERPKGSFSTLEIQRTEQGDSAMYLCASSSRLLTSTDTQYFGPGTRLTVL.

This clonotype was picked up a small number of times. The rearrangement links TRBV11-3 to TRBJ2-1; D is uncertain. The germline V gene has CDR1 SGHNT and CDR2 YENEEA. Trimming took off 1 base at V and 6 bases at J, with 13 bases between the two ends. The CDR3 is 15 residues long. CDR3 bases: TGTGCCAGCAGCTTAGGTGGTAGCTTTGGCAATGAGCAGTTCTTC. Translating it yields CASSLGGSFGNEQFF.

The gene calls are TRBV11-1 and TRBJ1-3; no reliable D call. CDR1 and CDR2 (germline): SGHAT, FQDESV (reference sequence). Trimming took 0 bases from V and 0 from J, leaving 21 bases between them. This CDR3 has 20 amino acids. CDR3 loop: CASSLALYVLLNGSGNTIYF. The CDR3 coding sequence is TGTGCCAGCAGCTTAGCCCTATATGTCCTTCTAAATGGCTCTGGAAACACCATATATTTT. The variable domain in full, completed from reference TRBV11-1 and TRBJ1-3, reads EAEVAQSPRYKITEKSQAVAFWCDPISGHATLYWYRQILGQGPELLVQFQDESVVDDSQLPKDRFSAERLKGVDSTLKIQPAELGDSAMYLCASSLALYVLLNGSGNTIYFGEGSWLTVV.

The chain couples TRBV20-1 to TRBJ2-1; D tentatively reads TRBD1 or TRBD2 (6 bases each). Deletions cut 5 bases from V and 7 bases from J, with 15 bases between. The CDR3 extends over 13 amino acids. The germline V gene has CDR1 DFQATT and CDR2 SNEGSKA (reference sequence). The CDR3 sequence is CSAPLGGGNEQFF. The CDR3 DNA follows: TGCAGTGCTCCCCTTGGAGGGGGGAATGAGCAGTTCTTC.

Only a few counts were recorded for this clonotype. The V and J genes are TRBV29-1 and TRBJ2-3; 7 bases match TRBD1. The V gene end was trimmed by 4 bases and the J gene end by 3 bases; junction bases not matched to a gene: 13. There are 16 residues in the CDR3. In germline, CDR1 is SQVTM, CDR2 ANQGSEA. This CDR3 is CSVAPSPDRVTDTQYF. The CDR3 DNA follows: TGCAGCGTTGCCCCCTCTCCAGACAGGGTGACAGATACGCAGTATTTT.

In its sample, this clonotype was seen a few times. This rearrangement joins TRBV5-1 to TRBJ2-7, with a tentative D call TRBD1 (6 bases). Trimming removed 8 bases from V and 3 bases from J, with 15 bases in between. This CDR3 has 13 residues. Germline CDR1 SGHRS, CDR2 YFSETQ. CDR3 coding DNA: TGCGCCAGTCATACGGGACAAAGCTACGAGCAGTACTTC. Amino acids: CASHTGQSYEQYF. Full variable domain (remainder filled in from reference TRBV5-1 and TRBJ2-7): KAGVTQTPRYLIKTRGQQVTLSCSPISGHRSVSWYQQTPGQGLQFLFEYFSETQRNKGNFPGRFSGRQFSNSRSEMNVSTLELGDSALYLCASHTGQSYEQYFGPGTRLTVT.

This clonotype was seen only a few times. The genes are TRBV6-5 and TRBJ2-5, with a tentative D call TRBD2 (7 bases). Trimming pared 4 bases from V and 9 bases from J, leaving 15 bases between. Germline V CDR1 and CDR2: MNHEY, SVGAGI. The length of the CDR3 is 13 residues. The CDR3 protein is CASSLGGGRAQYF. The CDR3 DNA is TGTGCCAGCAGTTTAGGGGGGGGGAGGGCCCAGTACTTC.

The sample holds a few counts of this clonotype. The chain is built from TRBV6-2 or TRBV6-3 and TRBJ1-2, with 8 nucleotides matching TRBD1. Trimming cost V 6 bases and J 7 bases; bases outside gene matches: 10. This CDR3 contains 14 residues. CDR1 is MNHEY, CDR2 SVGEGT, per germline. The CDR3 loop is CASRKDREYVGYTF. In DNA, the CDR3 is TGTGCCAGCAGGAAGGACAGGGAGTATGTTGGCTACACCTTC.

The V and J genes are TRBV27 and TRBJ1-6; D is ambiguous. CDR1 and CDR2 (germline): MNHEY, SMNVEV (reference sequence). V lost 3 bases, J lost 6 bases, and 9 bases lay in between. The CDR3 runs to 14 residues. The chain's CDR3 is CASSFGPINSPLHF. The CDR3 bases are TGTGCCAGCAGTTTCGGTCCGATTAATTCACCCCTCCACTTT.

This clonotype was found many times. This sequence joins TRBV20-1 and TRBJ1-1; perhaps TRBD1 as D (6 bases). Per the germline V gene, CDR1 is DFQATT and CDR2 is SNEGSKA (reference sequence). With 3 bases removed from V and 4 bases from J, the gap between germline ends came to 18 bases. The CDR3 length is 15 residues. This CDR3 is CSARESTGMGTEAFF. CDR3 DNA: TGCAGTGCTAGGGAATCTACAGGGATGGGCACTGAAGCTTTCTTT.

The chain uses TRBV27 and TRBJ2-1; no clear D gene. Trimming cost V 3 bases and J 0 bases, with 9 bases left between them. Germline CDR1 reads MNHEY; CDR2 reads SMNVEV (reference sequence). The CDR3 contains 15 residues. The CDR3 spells CASSLGFPSYNEQFF. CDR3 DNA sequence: TGTGCCAGCAGTTTGGGCTTTCCCTCCTACAATGAGCAGTTCTTC.

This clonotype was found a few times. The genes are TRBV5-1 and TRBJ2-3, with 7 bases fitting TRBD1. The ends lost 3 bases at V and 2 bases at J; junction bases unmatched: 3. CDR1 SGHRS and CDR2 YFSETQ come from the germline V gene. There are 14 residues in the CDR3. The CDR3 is CASSSGQPTDTQYF. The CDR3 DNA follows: TGCGCCAGCAGCTCGGGACAGCCCACAGATACGCAGTATTTT.

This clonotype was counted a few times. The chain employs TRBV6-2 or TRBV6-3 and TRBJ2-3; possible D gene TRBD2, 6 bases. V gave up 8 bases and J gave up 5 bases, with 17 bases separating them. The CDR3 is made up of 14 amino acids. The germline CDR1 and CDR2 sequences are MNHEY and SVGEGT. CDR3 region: CASRASLALDTQYF. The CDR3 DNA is TGTGCCAGCCGCGCCTCCCTAGCGTTAGATACGCAGTATTTT.

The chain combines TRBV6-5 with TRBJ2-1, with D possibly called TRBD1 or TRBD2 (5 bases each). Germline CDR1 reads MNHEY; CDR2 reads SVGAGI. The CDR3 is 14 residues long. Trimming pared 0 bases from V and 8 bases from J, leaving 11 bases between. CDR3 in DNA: TGTGCCAGCAGTTACTCCGCGGGCAGGGATGAGCAGTTCTTC. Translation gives CASSYSAGRDEQFF.

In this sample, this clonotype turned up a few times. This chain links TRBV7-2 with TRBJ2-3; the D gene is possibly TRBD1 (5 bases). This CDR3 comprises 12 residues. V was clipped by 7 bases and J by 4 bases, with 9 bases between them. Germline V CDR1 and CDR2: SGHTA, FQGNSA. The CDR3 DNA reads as TGTGCCAGCACCATGGGGCCAGATACGCAGTATTTT. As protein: CASTMGPDTQYF.

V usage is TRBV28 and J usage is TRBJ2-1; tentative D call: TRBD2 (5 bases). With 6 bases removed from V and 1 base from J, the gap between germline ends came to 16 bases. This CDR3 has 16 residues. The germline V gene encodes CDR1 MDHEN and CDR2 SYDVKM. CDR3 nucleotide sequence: TGTGCCAGCAGCGCCGAGGGCGTACTTTCCTACAATGAGCAGTTCTTC. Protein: CASSAEGVLSYNEQFF.

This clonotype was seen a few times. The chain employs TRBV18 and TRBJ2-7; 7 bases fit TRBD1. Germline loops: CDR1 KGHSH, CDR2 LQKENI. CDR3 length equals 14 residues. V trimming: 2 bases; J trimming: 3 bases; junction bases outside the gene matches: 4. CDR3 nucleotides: TGTGCCAGCTCACCAGGGACAGTGAACTACGAGCAGTACTTC. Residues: CASSPGTVNYEQYF.

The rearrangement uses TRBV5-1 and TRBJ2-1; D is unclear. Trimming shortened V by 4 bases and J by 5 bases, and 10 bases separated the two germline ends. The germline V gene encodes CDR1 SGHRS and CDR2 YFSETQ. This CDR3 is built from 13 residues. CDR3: CASSPFPDNEQFF. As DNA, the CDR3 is TGCGCCAGCAGCCCATTTCCCGACAATGAGCAGTTCTTC.

CDR3 residues: CASRRWDSVNEQFF. CDR3 in DNA: TGTGCCAGCAGGAGATGGGACTCCGTCAATGAGCAGTTCTTC. V and J are TRBV6-1 and TRBJ2-1; TRBD2 is a possible D gene (6 bases). The germline V and J ends were trimmed by 6 bases and 6 bases, with 15 bases remaining between them. The CDR3 consists of 14 residues. Germline CDR1 reads MNHNS; CDR2 reads SASEGT.